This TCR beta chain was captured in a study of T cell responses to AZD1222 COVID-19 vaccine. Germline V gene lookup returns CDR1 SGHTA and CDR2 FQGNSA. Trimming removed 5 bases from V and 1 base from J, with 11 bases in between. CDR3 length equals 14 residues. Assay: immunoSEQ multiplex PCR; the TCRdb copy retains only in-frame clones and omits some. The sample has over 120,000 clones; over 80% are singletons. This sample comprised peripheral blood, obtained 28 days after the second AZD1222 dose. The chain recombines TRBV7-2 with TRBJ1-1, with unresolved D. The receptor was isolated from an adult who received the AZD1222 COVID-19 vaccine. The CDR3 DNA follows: TGTGCCAGCAGCCTCGACACGGCGAACACTGAAGCTTTCTTT. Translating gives CASSLDTANTEAFF.